Below are 21 T cell receptor beta chains sequenced from a single sample in a study of blood T cells in healthy people across ages. Then a second PCR, running roughly 7 to 11 cycles, was carried out with a sample-barcoded 5' primer and a J-beta primer mix. TCRdb processed the 5' RACE reads anew with MiXCR; each CDR3 protein has one entry. The data contain about 1.8 million distinct CDR3 sequences, just under 50% of them seen just once; the ten biggest clones take up 2.1%. Sequencing was done on a sample of blood. These receptors all come from a woman aged 40 to 49 in good health.

The chain combines TRBV4-2 with TRBJ1-2; D is undetermined. The CDR3 runs 14 residues. V lost 0 bases and J 6 bases, leaving 11 bases between the germline ends. Germline loops: CDR1 LGHNA, CDR2 YNFKEQ. The CDR3 sequence is CASSQDTGWDGYTF. CDR3 bases: TGTGCCAGCAGCCAAGATACGGGCTGGGATGGCTACACCTTC.

The V gene is TRBV4-3, the J gene TRBJ1-2, with 7 bases lining up with TRBD1. V shed 1 base, J shed 4 bases, and the junction held 3 bases outside the gene matches. This CDR3 has 14 amino acids. The V gene's germline CDR1 is LGHNA and CDR2 YSLEER. The DNA for the CDR3 is TGCGCCAGCAGCCAAGCTACAGGGGCCTATGGCTACACCTTC. It is translated as CASSQATGAYGYTF.

This chain uses TRBV18 with TRBJ2-1; 7 bases line up with TRBD1. Germline V CDR1 and CDR2: KGHSH, LQKENI. The CDR3 extends over 14 amino acids. The J segment lost 12 bases and the V segment lost 3 bases, leaving 11 bases of the junction unmatched. The CDR3 sequence: CASSPGTVNYGQFF. The CDR3 bases are TGTGCCAGCTCACCCGGGACAGTCAACTACGGGCAGTTCTTC.

On this clonotype: One end of the junction is discordant with germline, which a read error may explain. This rearrangement joins TRBV28 to TRBJ1-6; D is undetermined. Germline loops: CDR1 MDHEN, CDR2 SYDVKM. The CDR3 runs to 16 residues. Here the CDR3 reads CASSATASSNNSPLHF. CDR3 DNA sequence: TGTGCCAGCAGTGCAACAGCGAGCTCCAATAATTCACCCCTCCACTTT.

The V and J genes are TRBV6-6 and TRBJ1-1; the D is unclear. This CDR3 region has 16 residues. Germline CDR1 is MNHNY and CDR2 is SVGAGI (reference sequence). Trimming took off 6 bases at V and 11 bases at J, with 28 bases between the two ends. The CDR3 coding sequence is TGTGCCAGCAGAGAGGGCCAGGTTCGCGGTGGATGGGAGGCTTTCTTT. This sequence encodes CASREGQVRGGWEAFF.

The chain recombines TRBV20-1 with TRBJ2-3; TRBD1 matches at 10 bases. CDR1 DFQATT and CDR2 SNEGSKA come from the germline V gene (reference sequence). The CDR3 loop spans 13 amino acids. Germline trimming cut 5 bases from V and 8 bases from J; bases unmatched to any gene: 7. CDR3 sequence (DNA): TGCAGTGCTTTCCGGGGACAGGGGATTACGCAGTATTTT. Protein: CSAFRGQGITQYF.

The rearrangement uses TRBV6-6 and TRBJ1-5, with D unresolved. V lost 6 bases, J lost 5 bases, and 5 bases lay in between. Germline assignment: CDR1 MNHNY and CDR2 SVGAGI (reference sequence). The CDR3 covers 11 residues. Written as DNA, the CDR3 is TGTGCCAGCAGGAATGATCAGCCCCAGCATTTT. As protein: CASRNDQPQHF.

V gene TRBV3-1 combines with J gene TRBJ2-5, with 8 bases lining up with TRBD2. Losses at the gene ends were 6 bases for V and 3 bases for J; bases not matched to a gene: 3. Germline CDR1 reads LGHDT; CDR2 reads YNNKEL (reference sequence). This CDR3 comprises 13 residues. The CDR3 DNA follows: TGTGCCAGCAGACGGGGGGGGAAAGAGACCCAGTACTTC. This codes for CASRRGGKETQYF.

The chain combines TRBV28 with TRBJ2-1, with D possibly being TRBD1 (6 bases). CDR1 and CDR2 (germline): MDHEN, SYDVKM. The CDR3 runs to 17 residues. The V and J ends lost 5 bases and 0 bases respectively, with 17 bases between them. In nucleotides, the CDR3 is TGTGCCAGCAGTATCCCCAAGGTGGGGGCCTCCTACAATGAGCAGTTCTTC. The encoded protein is CASSIPKVGASYNEQFF.

The chain employs TRBV6-2 or TRBV6-3 and TRBJ2-3; no reliable D call. The CDR3 has 14 amino acids. CDR1 and CDR2 (germline): MNHEY, SVGEGT. V gave up 2 bases and J gave up 8 bases, with 14 bases separating them. The CDR3 DNA sequence: TGTGCCAGCAGTTACACGCCTCCCCCGGGTACGCAGTATTTT. The encoded protein is CASSYTPPPGTQYF.

This clonotype was seen once. The chain carries TRBV29-1 and TRBJ1-5; D is unclear. The CDR3 is 12 residues long. Trimming pared 4 bases from V and 5 bases from J, leaving 9 bases between. Germline loops: CDR1 SQVTM, CDR2 ANQGSEA. The CDR3 loop reads CSVGGGYQPQHF. CDR3 DNA sequence: TGCAGCGTTGGAGGAGGTTATCAGCCCCAGCATTTT.

The CDR3 DNA sequence: TGCAGTGCTAGCAGGGTTACATATGGCTACACCTTC. It encodes CSASRVTYGYTF. The chain links TRBV20-1 to TRBJ1-2; D perhaps matches TRBD1 (5 bases). Per germline, CDR1 DFQATT and CDR2 SNEGSKA (reference sequence). V gave up 3 bases and J gave up 5 bases, with 10 bases separating them. The CDR3 totals 12 residues.

The V gene is TRBV29-1, the J gene TRBJ1-2; unclear D gene. Germline loops: CDR1 SQVTM, CDR2 ANQGSEA. The ends were cut back, 4 bases at V and 8 bases at J, with 17 bases in the middle. The CDR3 totals 13 residues. CDR3 sequence: CSVVELRGGGYTF. Written as DNA, the CDR3 is TGCAGCGTTGTTGAGCTACGGGGAGGAGGCTACACCTTC.

This clonotype was counted between two and nine times. The chain recombines TRBV6-5 with TRBJ1-5; 7 bases align to TRBD1. CDR1 and CDR2 from the germline V gene are MNHEY and SVGAGI. The CDR3 is 18 residues long. The ends lost 3 bases at V and 2 bases at J; junction bases unmatched: 13. In DNA form, the CDR3 reads TGTGCCAGCAGTTATGTAGCGACAGGGCTAATACGCAATCAGCCCCAGCATTTT. Protein sequence: CASSYVATGLIRNQPQHF.

The CDR3 bases are TGCGCCAGCAGCCAAGACGGAGGGAATCGTGGCTACACCTTC. Amino acid sequence: CASSQDGGNRGYTF. This sequence joins TRBV4-1 and TRBJ1-2; D remains unclear. The germline V gene encodes CDR1 MGHRA and CDR2 YSYEKL. Deletions cut 0 bases from V and 7 bases from J, with 12 bases between. This CDR3 spans 14 amino acids.

This chain uses TRBV5-1 with TRBJ2-7; TRBD1 matches at 8 bases. The J call may be incorrect, as the DNA end agrees better with TRBJ2-5. The CDR3 loop spans 14 amino acids. The V gene's germline CDR1 is SGHRS and CDR2 YFSETQ. The CDR3 sequence is CASSATHRGETQYF. The CDR3 region has the DNA TGCGCCAGCAGCGCGACGCACAGGGGGGAGACCCAGTACTTC.

This clonotype was seen a handful of times. The V and J genes are TRBV7-9 and TRBJ1-2; no clear D gene. The V gene lost 1 base and the J gene lost 1 base, with 10 bases spanning the gap. Germline CDR1 SEHNR, CDR2 FQNEAQ (reference sequence). The CDR3 is made up of 15 amino acids. The CDR3 is CASSLVPQRNYGYTF. For the CDR3, the DNA is TGTGCCAGCAGCTTAGTACCGCAGCGTAACTATGGCTACACCTTC.

The table lists this clonotype with a few counts. The gene calls are TRBV3-1 and TRBJ2-7; the D call may be TRBD1 or TRBD2 (5 bases each). Germline loops: CDR1 LGHDT, CDR2 YNNKEL (reference sequence). Between the trimmed V and J ends, which lost 0 bases and 6 bases, there was a span of 21 bases. The CDR3 is made up of 17 amino acids. The CDR3 nucleotides read TGTGCCAGCAGCCAAGATTCGGGACCCCGATCGCCTGTCGAGCAGTACTTC. Protein: CASSQDSGPRSPVEQYF.

In this sample, this clonotype turned up a few times. The chain has TRBV29-1 and TRBJ2-7, with D perhaps matching TRBD2 (6 bases). Germline CDR1 and CDR2: SQVTM and ANQGSEA. V was cut by 6 bases and J by 0 bases, with 15 bases left in between. The CDR3 is 14 residues long. CDR3 residues: CSVITSKSSYEQYF. Written as DNA, the CDR3 is TGCAGCGTAATAACTAGCAAGAGCTCCTACGAGCAGTACTTC.

This clonotype appeared many times. The chain links TRBV27 to TRBJ2-1, with a weak D call TRBD1 (7 bases). The CDR3 is 15 amino acids. Germline CDR1 is MNHEY and CDR2 is SMNVEV (reference sequence). V was trimmed by 10 bases and J by 6 bases, leaving 22 bases between them. This CDR3 is CAIRSEGGTVNEQFF. The DNA for the CDR3 is TGTGCCATCCGCTCGGAAGGGGGGACAGTCAATGAGCAGTTCTTC.

This clonotype was recorded only once. This chain connects TRBV6-1 to TRBJ2-3, with 7 nucleotides matching TRBD2. The V and J ends lost 7 bases and 2 bases, in that order; junction bases with no gene match: 9. CDR1 and CDR2 (germline): MNHNS, SASEGT. The CDR3 sequence is 15 residues long. The CDR3 DNA sequence: TGTGCCAGCACACGGGCGGGGGACCTCACAGATACGCAGTATTTT. This codes for CASTRAGDLTDTQYF.